The 3 T cell receptor beta chains below come from one sample, sequenced in a study of T cells in localized non-small cell lung cancer. Data came from immunoSEQ multiplex PCR; TCRdb stores just in-frame clones and leaves some out. Altogether 25,000 to 35,000 clones are present, about four fifths being singletons, with the ten largest covering around 15%. Specimen: peripheral blood, collected before any cancer treatment. Receptors originate from a male donor at least 60 years old with stage III squamous cell lung carcinoma.

The chain employs TRBV4-3 and TRBJ1-4, with D uncertain. Trimming cost V 0 bases and J 0 bases, with 5 bases left between them. CDR1 LGHNA and CDR2 YSLEER come from the germline V gene. The CDR3 covers 15 residues. The DNA for the CDR3 is TGCGCCAGCAGCCAAGAGTCCGCAACTAATGAAAAACTGTTTTTT. Translated: CASSQESATNEKLFF.

The J gene is TRBJ2-3, the V gene TRBV11-2; 9 positions agree with TRBD2. The ends lost 3 bases at V and 11 bases at J; junction bases unmatched: 15. Germline CDR1 is SGHAT and CDR2 is FQNNGV. The CDR3 runs 16 residues. This chain's CDR3 is CASSFLLAGGIGEQYF. In DNA form, the CDR3 reads TGTGCCAGCAGCTTCTTGCTTGCGGGAGGGATCGGCGAGCAGTATTTT.

This rearrangement joins TRBV5-1 to TRBJ2-4; D assignment may be TRBD1 or TRBD2 (5 bases each). CDR3 length equals 15 residues. The V and J ends lost 0 bases and 7 bases respectively, with 14 bases between them. CDR1 is SGHRS and CDR2 is YFSETQ in the germline V gene. The CDR3 region is CASSLAAQEENIQYF. The CDR3 coding sequence is TGCGCCAGCAGCTTGGCCGCACAGGAGGAGAACATTCAGTACTTC. The full variable domain, completed using reference TRBV5-1 and TRBJ2-4, is KAGVTQTPRYLIKTRGQQVTLSCSPISGHRSVSWYQQTPGQGLQFLFEYFSETQRNKGNFPGRFSGRQFSNSRSEMNVSTLELGDSALYLCASSLAAQEENIQYFGAGTRLSVL.